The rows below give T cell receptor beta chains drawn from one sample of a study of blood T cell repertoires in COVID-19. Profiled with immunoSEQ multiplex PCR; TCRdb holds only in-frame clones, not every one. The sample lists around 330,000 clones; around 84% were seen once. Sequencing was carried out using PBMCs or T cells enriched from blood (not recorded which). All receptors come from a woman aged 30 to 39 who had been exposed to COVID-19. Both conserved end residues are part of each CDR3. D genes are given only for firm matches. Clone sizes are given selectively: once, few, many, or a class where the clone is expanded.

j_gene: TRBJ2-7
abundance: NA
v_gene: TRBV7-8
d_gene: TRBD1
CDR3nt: TGTGCCAGCAGCTTCACTACTCCGGGACAGGGACCCTACGAGCAGTACTTC
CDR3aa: CASSFTTPGQGPYEQYF

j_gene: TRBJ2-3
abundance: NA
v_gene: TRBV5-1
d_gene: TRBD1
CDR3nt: TGCGCCAGCAGCTTAGGGGGCCGTAATACGCAGTATTTT
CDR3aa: CASSLGGRNTQYF

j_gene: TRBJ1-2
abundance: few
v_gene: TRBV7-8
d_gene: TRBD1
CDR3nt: TGTGCCAGCAGCGCTTCGACAGGGGAACTCTCTGGCTACACCTTC
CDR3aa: CASSASTGELSGYTF

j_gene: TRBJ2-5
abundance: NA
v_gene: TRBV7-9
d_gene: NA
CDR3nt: TGTGCCAGCAGCATTATGGACAGACAAGAGACCCAGTACTTC
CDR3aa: CASSIMDRQETQYF

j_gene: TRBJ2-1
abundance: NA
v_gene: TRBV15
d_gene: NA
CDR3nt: TGTGCCACCAGCAGAGTAGGCGGGCCCTACAATGAGCAGTTCTTC
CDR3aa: CATSRVGGPYNEQFF

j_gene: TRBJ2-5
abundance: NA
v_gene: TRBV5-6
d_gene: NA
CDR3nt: TGTGCCAGCAGCTTGGATCCCCTACCGGGGACCCAGTACTTC
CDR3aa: CASSLDPLPGTQYF

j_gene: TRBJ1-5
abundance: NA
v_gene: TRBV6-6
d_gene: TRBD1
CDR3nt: TGTGCCAGCAGACCCCCGACAGGGATCGTGAATCAGCCCCAGCATTTT
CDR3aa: CASRPPTGIVNQPQHF

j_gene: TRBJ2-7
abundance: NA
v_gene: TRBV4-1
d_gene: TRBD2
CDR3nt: TGCGCCAGCAGCCAAGAACCCGGGGGGTCCTACGAGCAGTACTTC
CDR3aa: CASSQEPGGSYEQYF

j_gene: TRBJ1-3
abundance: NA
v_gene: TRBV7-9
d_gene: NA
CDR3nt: TGTGCCAGCAGCTCCCTCTCTGGAAACACCATATATTTT
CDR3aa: CASSSLSGNTIYF

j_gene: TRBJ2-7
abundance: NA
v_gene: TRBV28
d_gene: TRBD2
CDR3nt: TGTGCCAGCATTGGGACTAGCGATGACTACGAGCAGTACTTC
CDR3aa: CASIGTSDDYEQYF

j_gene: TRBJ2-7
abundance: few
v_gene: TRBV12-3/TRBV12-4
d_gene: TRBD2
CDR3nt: TGTGCCAGCAGGATAGAGCGGGACTCGCCGTACTTC
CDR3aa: CASRIERDSPYF

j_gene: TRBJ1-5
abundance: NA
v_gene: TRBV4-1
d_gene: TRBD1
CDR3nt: TGCGCCAGCAGCCAAGAGTCAGGGGGCGGTCAGCCCCAGCATTTT
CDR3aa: CASSQESGGGQPQHF

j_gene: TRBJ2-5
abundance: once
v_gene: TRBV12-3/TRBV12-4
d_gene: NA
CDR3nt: TGTGCCAGCAGTTTAGTCTCGGCCCAGTACTTC
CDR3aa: CASSLVSAQYF

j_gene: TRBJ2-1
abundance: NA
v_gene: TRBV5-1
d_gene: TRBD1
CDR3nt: TGCGCCAGCAGCGCCGATGGACAGGGGGCAGGTGAGCAGTTCTTC
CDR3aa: CASSADGQGAGEQFF

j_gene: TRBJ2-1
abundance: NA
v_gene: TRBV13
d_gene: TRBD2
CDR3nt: TGTGCCAGCAGCGCGGGACTACGTTCCTACAATGAGCAGTTCTTC
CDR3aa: CASSAGLRSYNEQFF

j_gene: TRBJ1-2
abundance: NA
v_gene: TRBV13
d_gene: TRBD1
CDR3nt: TGTGCCAGCAGCTTTAGAGGGGGCGGCTACACCTTC
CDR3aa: CASSFRGGGYTF

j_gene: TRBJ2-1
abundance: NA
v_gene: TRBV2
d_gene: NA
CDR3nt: TGTGCCAGCAGTGGGAGAAAGAATGAGCAGTTCTTC
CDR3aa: CASSGRKNEQFF

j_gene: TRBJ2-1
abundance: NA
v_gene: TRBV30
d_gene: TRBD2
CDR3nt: TGTGCCTGGAGTGCCTACCGACTAGCGGGAGAGCAGTTCTTC
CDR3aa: CAWSAYRLAGEQFF

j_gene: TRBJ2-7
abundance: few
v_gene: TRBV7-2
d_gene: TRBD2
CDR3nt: TGTGCCAGCAGCTCGAGGACTAGCCGCTTTGTCTTCGAGCAGTACTTC
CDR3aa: CASSSRTSRFVFEQYF

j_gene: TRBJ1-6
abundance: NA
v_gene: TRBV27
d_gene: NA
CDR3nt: TGTGCCAGCAGTTCCCTACTAATCAGGGGCTCTAATTCACCCCTCCACTTT
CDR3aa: CASSSLLIRGSNSPLHF

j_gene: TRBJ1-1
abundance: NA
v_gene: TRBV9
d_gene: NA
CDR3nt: TGTGCCAGCAGCGTATCAGGGGACACTGAAGCTTTCTTT
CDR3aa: CASSVSGDTEAFF

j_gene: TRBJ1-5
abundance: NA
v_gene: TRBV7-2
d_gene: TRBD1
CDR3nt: TGTGCCAGCAGCCTGACAGGGCAGGGTCAGCCCCAGCATTTT
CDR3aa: CASSLTGQGQPQHF

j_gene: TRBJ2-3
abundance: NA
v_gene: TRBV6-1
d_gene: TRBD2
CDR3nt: TGTGCCAGCAGTGAGGGAGGGGGCACAGATACGCAGTATTTT
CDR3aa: CASSEGGGTDTQYF

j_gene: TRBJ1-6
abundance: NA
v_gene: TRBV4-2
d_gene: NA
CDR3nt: TGTGCCAGCAGCCTTCCATGGACAGATGGAAATTCACCCCTCCACTTT
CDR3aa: CASSLPWTDGNSPLHF

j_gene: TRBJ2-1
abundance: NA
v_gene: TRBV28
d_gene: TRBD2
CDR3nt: TGTGCCAGCAGCCTAGCGGGAGCAAAAAATGAGCAGTTCTTC
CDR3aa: CASSLAGAKNEQFF

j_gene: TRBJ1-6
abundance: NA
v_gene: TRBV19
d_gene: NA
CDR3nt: TGTGCCAGTAGTATAGGACAGGTGGGCACCCTCCACTTT
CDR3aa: CASSIGQVGTLHF

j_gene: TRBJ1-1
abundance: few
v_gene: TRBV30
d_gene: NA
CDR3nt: TGTGCCTGGTCAATCCAGGAGAACACTGAAGCTTTCTTT
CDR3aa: CAWSIQENTEAFF